This TCR beta chain was observed in a study of cytomegalovirus exposure and HLA in healthy donors. The CDR3 runs to 16 residues. Germline V lookup: CDR1 SEHNR, CDR2 FQNEAQ (reference sequence). Trimming removed 3 bases from V and 1 base from J; junction bases left unmatched: 4. The PCR was carried out with 60 Vbeta primers and 13 Jbeta primers. The data were produced by immunoSEQ multiplex PCR, yet TCRdb's version contains in-frame clones alone and is incomplete. The sample records about 160,000 clones, less than 90% being singletons. Regarding this clone: Its cognate antigen is unknown.

General study points: Among the sequence variants, a highly shared cluster was likely an artifact of sequencing. Reported findings show TCR beta sequences accurately forecast HLA-A and HLA-B alleles in most subjects.

Material: PBMCs. The source is a man aged 30 to 39 in good health and CMV-seronegative. The chain combines TRBV7-9 with TRBJ2-4; 9 positions match TRBD2. The CDR3 reads CASSFNSGSAKNIQYF. The DNA for the CDR3 is TGTGCCAGCAGCTTCAATAGCGGGAGCGCCAAAAACATTCAGTACTTC.